These 24 T cell receptor beta chains came from one sample sequenced in a study of cytomegalovirus exposure and HLA in healthy donors. The data were produced by immunoSEQ multiplex PCR, yet TCRdb's version contains in-frame clones alone and is incomplete. The data contain roughly 100,000 clones, approximately 86% of them singletons. Material for sequencing was PBMCs. These receptors originate from a young woman in good health and CMV-seropositive.

The V call is TRBV5-5, the J call TRBJ1-1; TRBD1 aligns across 7 bases. V was clipped by 0 bases and J by 5 bases; unmatched bases: 7. CDR1 is SGHKS, CDR2 YYEKEE, per germline (reference sequence). This CDR3 has 15 amino acids. CDR3 bases: TGTGCCAGCAGCTTGGAGGCAGGGGGTCGGACTGAAGCTTTCTTT. Its translation is CASSLEAGGRTEAFF.

The chain couples TRBV6-5 to TRBJ2-3, with 8 bases that match TRBD2. This CDR3 contains 13 residues. Germline V lookup: CDR1 MNHEY, CDR2 SVGAGI. With V trimmed by 8 bases and J by 3 bases, 4 bases remained unmatched. This CDR3 is CASSAGGTDTQYF. Here the CDR3 DNA reads TGTGCCAGCTCCGCGGGAGGAACAGATACGCAGTATTTT.

This chain uses TRBV19 with TRBJ1-5; 9 bases match TRBD1. The ends lost 9 bases at V and 6 bases at J; junction bases unmatched: 9. The CDR3 is 14 amino acids. The germline CDR1 and CDR2 sequences are LNHDA and SQIVND (reference sequence). The CDR3 bases are TGTGCCAGCAAGGACAGGGGTAGCGGTCAGCCCCAGCATTTT. Its protein is CASKDRGSGQPQHF.

This clone is a singleton in its sample. This sequence joins TRBV2 and TRBJ2-3; 7 bases fit TRBD2. Germline trimming cut 1 base from V and 4 bases from J; bases unmatched to any gene: 5. Germline V gives CDR1 SNHLY, CDR2 FYNNEI. The CDR3 spans 15 residues. The CDR3 DNA follows: TGTGCCAGCAGTGAAGTGGGGAGGGGCCCAGATACGCAGTATTTT. Translated: CASSEVGRGPDTQYF.

V usage is TRBV5-1 and J usage is TRBJ1-4; D is uncertain. The CDR3 loop spans 14 amino acids. Looked up from germline, CDR1 is SGHRS and CDR2 is YFSETQ. Trimming left V 0 bases short and J 6 bases short, with 9 bases between. CDR3 in amino acids: CASSLVSGDEKLFF. DNA for the CDR3: TGCGCCAGCAGCTTGGTGTCAGGTGATGAAAAACTGTTTTTT.

CDR3 protein: CASSAGGSGGTDTQYF. CDR3 DNA sequence: TGTGCCAGCAGCGCCGGGGGGAGCGGGGGTACAGATACGCAGTATTTT. The chain has TRBV9 and TRBJ2-3, with 8 bases lining up with TRBD2. V gave up 3 bases and J gave up 3 bases; unmatched junction bases: 9. Germline assignment: CDR1 SGDLS and CDR2 YYNGEE. The CDR3 extends over 16 amino acids.

The CDR3 DNA reads as TGTGCCAGCAGCCAAGAGGTCGTAGCGGGAGTGATTAGCTCCTACAATGAGCAGTTCTTC. Protein: CASSQEVVAGVISSYNEQFF. V is TRBV14 and J is TRBJ2-1; 9 positions match TRBD2. Trimming took 0 bases from V and 0 from J; bases not matched to a gene: 12. The CDR3 is made up of 20 amino acids. Germline V gene sequence: CDR1 SGHDN, CDR2 FVKESK. The whole variable domain, filled in from reference TRBV14 and TRBJ2-1, reads EAGVTQFPSHSVIEKGQTVTLRCDPISGHDNLYWYRRVMGKEIKFLLHFVKESKQDESGMPNNRFLAERTGGTYSTLKVQPAELEDSGVYFCASSQEVVAGVISSYNEQFFGPGTRLTVL.

V usage is TRBV5-1 and J usage is TRBJ2-2; TRBD1 matches at 10 bases. This CDR3 has 15 residues. Unmatched junction bases numbered 9, after V lost 7 bases and J lost 6 bases. Germline V gene lookup returns CDR1 SGHRS and CDR2 YFSETQ. CDR3 amino acids: CASGAGTGEAGELFF. The DNA for the CDR3 is TGCGCCAGCGGGGCCGGGACAGGGGAAGCCGGGGAGCTGTTTTTT.

V gene TRBV10-3 combines with J gene TRBJ2-3; TRBD1 matches 9 bases. Unmatched junction bases numbered 10, after V lost 6 bases and J lost 6 bases. CDR1 is ENHRY, CDR2 SYGVKD, per germline. The CDR3 contains 15 residues. CDR3 nucleotides: TGTGCCATCAGCCTAACAGGGGGCGGATTGGATACGCAGTATTTT. As protein: CAISLTGGGLDTQYF.

The chain combines TRBV27 with TRBJ2-7, with 8 bases lining up with TRBD1. Germline V gives CDR1 MNHEY, CDR2 SMNVEV (reference sequence). The CDR3 consists of 15 residues. V gave up 6 bases and J gave up 0 bases; unmatched junction bases: 7. The CDR3 sequence: CASSFQDRASYEQYF. In DNA, the CDR3 is TGTGCCAGCAGCTTCCAGGACAGGGCCTCCTACGAGCAGTACTTC.

The rearrangement joins TRBV16 to TRBJ1-1; TRBD1 might be the D (6 bases). Trimming pared 8 bases from V and 0 bases from J, leaving 13 bases between. CDR3 length equals 14 residues. From germline, CDR1 is KGHSY and CDR2 FQNENV. The CDR3 protein is CASGPGEMNTEAFF. CDR3 sequence (DNA): TGTGCCAGCGGGCCAGGGGAGATGAACACTGAAGCTTTCTTT.

The chain combines TRBV4-2 with TRBJ2-2, with 7 bases that match TRBD2. The CDR3 covers 17 residues. The trim removed 4 bases at V and 2 bases at J, leaving 10 bases unmatched. The germline V gene encodes CDR1 LGHNA and CDR2 YNFKEQ. CDR3 nucleotide sequence: TGTGCCAGCAGCCCACAAGGTCTAGCGGACAACACCGGGGAGCTGTTTTTT. Amino acids: CASSPQGLADNTGELFF.

The rearrangement uses TRBV9 and TRBJ2-7; D is possibly TRBD1 (6 bases). CDR3 length: 15 residues. Trimming shortened V by 2 bases and J by 0 bases, and 12 bases separated the two germline ends. Germline V gene data show CDR1 as SGDLS and CDR2 as YYNGEE. This chain's CDR3 is CASSVDTGTSYEQYF. In DNA form, the CDR3 reads TGTGCCAGCAGCGTTGACACAGGGACCTCCTACGAGCAGTACTTC.

V usage is TRBV11-2 and J usage is TRBJ1-3; D is perhaps TRBD1 (5 bases). The V gene lost 1 base and the J gene lost 8 bases, with 15 bases spanning the gap. This CDR3 comprises 15 residues. Germline lookup yields CDR1 SGHAT and CDR2 FQNNGV. The CDR3 protein is CASSLAGRAGDTIYF. CDR3 in DNA: TGTGCCAGCAGCTTAGCGGGCAGGGCTGGGGACACCATATATTTT.

The chain uses TRBV5-1 and TRBJ2-2; D unclear. The length of the CDR3 is 12 residues. Trimming left V 4 bases short and J 7 bases short, with 8 bases between. The V gene's germline CDR1 is SGHRS and CDR2 YFSETQ. Here the CDR3 DNA reads TGCGCCAGCAGCCCCTATAACGGGGAGCTGTTTTTT. This encodes CASSPYNGELFF.

In regard to this clone: It is unclear where the CDR3 begins or ends on the DNA, so no DNA is shown, and the CDR3 is as TCRdb lists it. This chain uses TRBV6-5 with TRBJ1-2. The CDR3 spans 15 residues, counting both ends. CDR1 and CDR2 (germline): MNHEY, SVGAGI. This CDR3 reads CASSYSFLENYGYTF.

This chain links TRBV7-8 with TRBJ1-2, with D possibly matching TRBD1 (5 bases). Germline V gene data show CDR1 as SGHVS and CDR2 as FQNEAQ. The CDR3 is 15 amino acids. Trimming left V 6 bases short and J 8 bases short, with 22 bases between. CDR3 region: CASSPSGTFSGGYTF. As DNA, the CDR3 is TGTGCCAGCAGTCCCTCCGGGACTTTCTCGGGAGGCTACACCTTC.

CDR3 region: CASRGGTDTQYF. CDR3 coding DNA: TGCGCCAGCAGAGGAGGCACAGATACGCAGTATTTT. The chain employs TRBV10-2 and TRBJ2-3; the D is unclear. The germline CDR1 and CDR2 sequences are WSHSY and SAAADI. V shed 6 bases and J shed 1 base, with 5 bases lying between them. CDR3 size: 12 residues.

V and J are TRBV7-9 and TRBJ2-3; perhaps TRBD1 as D (5 bases). Trimming took off 3 bases at V and 2 bases at J, with 9 bases between the two ends. The CDR3 spans 14 residues. Germline assignment: CDR1 SEHNR and CDR2 FQNEAQ (reference sequence). CDR3 coding DNA: TGTGCCAGCAGCTTCGACAGCCCCACAGATACGCAGTATTTT. This gives the protein CASSFDSPTDTQYF.

The chain uses TRBV5-8 and TRBJ1-1; TRBD1 agrees at 8 bases. The ends lost 4 bases at V and 0 bases at J; junction bases unmatched: 5. Germline CDR1 SGHTS, CDR2 YDEGEE. The CDR3 loop spans 15 amino acids. The CDR3 DNA reads TGTGCCAGCAGCGGCGAGACAGGGGTGAACACTGAAGCTTTCTTT. This encodes CASSGETGVNTEAFF.

The V call is TRBV5-1, the J call TRBJ2-2; D is perhaps TRBD2 (5 bases). The CDR3 is 16 amino acids. V lost 1 base and J 1 base, leaving 11 bases between the germline ends. CDR1 is SGHRS, CDR2 YFSETQ, per germline. CDR3 sequence (DNA): TGCGCCAGCAGCTTGAGGTCGGCGGGGAACACCGGGGAGCTGTTTTTT. Protein product: CASSLRSAGNTGELFF.

CDR3 region: CATGTSGAYEQYF. The CDR3 bases are TGTGCCACCGGTACTAGCGGAGCCTACGAGCAGTACTTC. This chain uses TRBV19 with TRBJ2-7; 8 bases agree with TRBD2. J gave up 2 bases and V 10 bases, and 7 bases lay outside the gene matches. The CDR3 is 13 residues long. Germline loops: CDR1 LNHDA, CDR2 SQIVND (reference sequence). Together with reference TRBV19 and TRBJ2-7, the CDR3 gives the full variable domain: DGGITQSPKYLFRKEGQNVTLSCEQNLNHDAMYWYRQDPGQGLRLIYYSQIVNDFQKGDIAEGYSVSREKKESFPLTVTSAQKNPTAFYLCATGTSGAYEQYFGPGTRLTVT.

The V gene is TRBV5-1, the J gene TRBJ2-5; possible D gene TRBD1, 6 bases. Trimming pared 0 bases from V and 5 bases from J, leaving 14 bases between. CDR1 is SGHRS and CDR2 is YFSETQ in the germline V gene. This CDR3 is built from 15 residues. The CDR3 DNA reads TGCGCCAGCAGCTTGGTTGGCAGGGGAGTCGAGACCCAGTACTTC. Protein: CASSLVGRGVETQYF.

Regarding this clone: No DNA is shown, since the ends of the CDR3 on it are uncertain; the CDR3 is the one TCRdb lists. The chain recombines TRBV6-6 with TRBJ1-1; the table's D gene call, TRBD1, was not cross checked with the DNA. Looked up from germline, CDR1 is MNHNY and CDR2 is SVGAGI (reference sequence). The CDR3 is made up of 15 amino acids, end residues included. CDR3 in amino acids: CASSYPSVGPGAGFF.